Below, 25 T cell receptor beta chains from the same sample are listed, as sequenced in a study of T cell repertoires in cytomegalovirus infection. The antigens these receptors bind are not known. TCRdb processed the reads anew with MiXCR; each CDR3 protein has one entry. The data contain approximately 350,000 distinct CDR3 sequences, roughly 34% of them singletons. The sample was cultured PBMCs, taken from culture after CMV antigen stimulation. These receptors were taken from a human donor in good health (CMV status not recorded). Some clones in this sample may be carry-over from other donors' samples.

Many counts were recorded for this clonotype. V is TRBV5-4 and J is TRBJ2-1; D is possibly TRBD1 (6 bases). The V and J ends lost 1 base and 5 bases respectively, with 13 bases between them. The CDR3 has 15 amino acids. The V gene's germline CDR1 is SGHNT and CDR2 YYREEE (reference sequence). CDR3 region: CASSLLTGPHNEQFF. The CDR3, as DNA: TGTGCCAGCAGCTTGCTGACAGGACCTCACAATGAGCAGTTCTTC.

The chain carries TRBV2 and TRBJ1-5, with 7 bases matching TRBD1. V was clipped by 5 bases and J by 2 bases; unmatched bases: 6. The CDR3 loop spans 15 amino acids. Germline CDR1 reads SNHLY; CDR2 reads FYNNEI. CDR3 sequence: CASSSDRAGNQPQHF. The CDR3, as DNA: TGTGCCAGCAGTTCCGACAGGGCCGGCAATCAGCCCCAGCATTTT.

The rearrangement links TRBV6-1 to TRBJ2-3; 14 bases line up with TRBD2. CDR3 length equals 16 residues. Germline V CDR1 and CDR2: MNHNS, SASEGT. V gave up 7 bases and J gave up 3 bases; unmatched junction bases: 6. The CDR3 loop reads CASNRRLAGGTDTQYF. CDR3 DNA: TGTGCCAGCAACCGCCGACTAGCGGGAGGGACAGATACGCAGTATTTT.

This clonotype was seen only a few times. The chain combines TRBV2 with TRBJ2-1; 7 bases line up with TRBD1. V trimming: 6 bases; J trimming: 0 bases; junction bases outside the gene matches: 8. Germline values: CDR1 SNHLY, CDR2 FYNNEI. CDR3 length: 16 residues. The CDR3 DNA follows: TGTGCCAGCAGCCCGCCGGGACAGAGCTCCTACAATGAGCAGTTCTTC. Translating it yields CASSPPGQSSYNEQFF. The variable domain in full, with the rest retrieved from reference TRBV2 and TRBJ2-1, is EPEVTQTPSHQVTQMGQEVILRCVPISNHLYFYWYRQILGQKVEFLVSFYNNEISEKSEIFDDQFSVERPDGSNFTLKIRSTKLEDSAMYFCASSPPGQSSYNEQFFGPGTRLTVL.

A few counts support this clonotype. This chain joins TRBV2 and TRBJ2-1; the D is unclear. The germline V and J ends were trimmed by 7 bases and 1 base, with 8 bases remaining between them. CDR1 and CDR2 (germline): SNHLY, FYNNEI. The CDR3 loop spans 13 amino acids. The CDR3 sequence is CASNTGSYNEQFF. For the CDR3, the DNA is TGTGCCAGCAACACGGGTTCCTACAATGAGCAGTTCTTC. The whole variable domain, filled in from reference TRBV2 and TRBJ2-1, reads EPEVTQTPSHQVTQMGQEVILRCVPISNHLYFYWYRQILGQKVEFLVSFYNNEISEKSEIFDDQFSVERPDGSNFTLKIRSTKLEDSAMYFCASNTGSYNEQFFGPGTRLTVL.

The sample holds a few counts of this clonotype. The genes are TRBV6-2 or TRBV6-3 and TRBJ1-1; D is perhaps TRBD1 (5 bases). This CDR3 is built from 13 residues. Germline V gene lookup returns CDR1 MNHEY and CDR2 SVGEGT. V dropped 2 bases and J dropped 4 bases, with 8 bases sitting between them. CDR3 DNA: TGTGCCAGCAGTTACAGGGGTTTCACTGAAGCTTTCTTT. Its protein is CASSYRGFTEAFF.

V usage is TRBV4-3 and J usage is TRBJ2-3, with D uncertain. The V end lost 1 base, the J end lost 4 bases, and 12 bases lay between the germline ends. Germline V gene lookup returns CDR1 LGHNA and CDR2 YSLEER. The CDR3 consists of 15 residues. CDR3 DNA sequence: TGCGCCAGCAGCCAAGTCGTCGCCGCGGCAGATACGCAGTATTTT. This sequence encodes CASSQVVAAADTQYF.

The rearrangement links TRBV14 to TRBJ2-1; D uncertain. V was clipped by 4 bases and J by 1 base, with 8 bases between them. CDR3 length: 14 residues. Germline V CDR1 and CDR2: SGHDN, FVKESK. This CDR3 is CASSPPASYNEQFF. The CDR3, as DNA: TGTGCCAGCAGCCCCCCTGCTTCCTACAATGAGCAGTTCTTC. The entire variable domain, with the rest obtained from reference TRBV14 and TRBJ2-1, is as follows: EAGVTQFPSHSVIEKGQTVTLRCDPISGHDNLYWYRRVMGKEIKFLLHFVKESKQDESGMPNNRFLAERTGGTYSTLKVQPAELEDSGVYFCASSPPASYNEQFFGPGTRLTVL.

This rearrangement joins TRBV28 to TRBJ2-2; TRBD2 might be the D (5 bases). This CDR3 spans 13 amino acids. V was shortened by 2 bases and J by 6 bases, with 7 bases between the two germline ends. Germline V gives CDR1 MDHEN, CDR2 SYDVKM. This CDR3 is CASSLDGAGELFF. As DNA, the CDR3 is TGTGCCAGCAGTTTAGACGGGGCCGGGGAGCTGTTTTTT.

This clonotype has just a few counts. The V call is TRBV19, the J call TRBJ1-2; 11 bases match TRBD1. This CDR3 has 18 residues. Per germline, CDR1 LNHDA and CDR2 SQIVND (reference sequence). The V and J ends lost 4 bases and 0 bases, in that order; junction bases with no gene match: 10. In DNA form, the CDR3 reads TGTGCCAGTAGTACCCAACCGGGACAGGGGGATACTAACTATGGCTACACCTTC. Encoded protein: CASSTQPGQGDTNYGYTF.

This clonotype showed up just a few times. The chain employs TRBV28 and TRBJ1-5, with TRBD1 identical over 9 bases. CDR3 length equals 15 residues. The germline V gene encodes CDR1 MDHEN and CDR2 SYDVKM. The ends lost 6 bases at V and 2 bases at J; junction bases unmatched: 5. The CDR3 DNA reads TGTGCCAGCAGCATAACAGGGGGCGGCAATCAGCCCCAGCATTTT. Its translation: CASSITGGGNQPQHF. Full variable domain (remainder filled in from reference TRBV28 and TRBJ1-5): DVKVTQSSRYLVKRTGEKVFLECVQDMDHENMFWYRQDPGLGLRLIYFSYDVKMKEKGDIPEGYSVSREKKERFSLILESASTNQTSMYLCASSITGGGNQPQHFGDGTRLSIL.

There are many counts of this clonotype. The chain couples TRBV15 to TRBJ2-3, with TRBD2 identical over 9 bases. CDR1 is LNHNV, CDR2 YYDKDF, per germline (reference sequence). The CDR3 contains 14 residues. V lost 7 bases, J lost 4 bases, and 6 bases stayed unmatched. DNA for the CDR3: TGTGCCACCAATAGCGGGGGACCACCAGATACGCAGTATTTT. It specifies CATNSGGPPDTQYF.

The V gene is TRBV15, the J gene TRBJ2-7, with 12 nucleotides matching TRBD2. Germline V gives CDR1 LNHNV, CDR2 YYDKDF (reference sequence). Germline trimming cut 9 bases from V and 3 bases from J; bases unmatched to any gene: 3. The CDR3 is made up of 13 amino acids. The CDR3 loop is CATSTSGGYEQYF. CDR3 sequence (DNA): TGTGCCACTTCGACTAGCGGGGGCTACGAGCAGTACTTC.

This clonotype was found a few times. The CDR3 coding sequence is TGTGCCAGCAGCGTACTAGCGGGAGGTTCCACAGATACGCAGTATTTT. Translation gives CASSVLAGGSTDTQYF. The chain recombines TRBV7-2 with TRBJ2-3; 12 bases fit TRBD2. The germline V gene has CDR1 SGHTA and CDR2 FQGNSA. The CDR3 is 16 amino acids. With 5 bases clipped from V and 2 bases from J, the junction kept 5 bases outside the gene matches.

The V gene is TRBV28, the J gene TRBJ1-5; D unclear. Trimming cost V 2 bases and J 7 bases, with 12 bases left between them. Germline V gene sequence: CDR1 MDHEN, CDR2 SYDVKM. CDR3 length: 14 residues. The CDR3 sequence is CASSLIREDQPQHF. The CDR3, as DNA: TGTGCCAGCAGTTTAATACGGGAAGACCAGCCCCAGCATTTT.

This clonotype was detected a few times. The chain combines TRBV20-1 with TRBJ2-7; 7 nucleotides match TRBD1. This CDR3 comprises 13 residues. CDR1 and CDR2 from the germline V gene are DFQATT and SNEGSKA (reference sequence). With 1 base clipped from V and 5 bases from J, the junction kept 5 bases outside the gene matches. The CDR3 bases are TGCAGTGCTAGAGCCAGGGGGATTAACGAGCAGTACTTC. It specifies CSARARGINEQYF.

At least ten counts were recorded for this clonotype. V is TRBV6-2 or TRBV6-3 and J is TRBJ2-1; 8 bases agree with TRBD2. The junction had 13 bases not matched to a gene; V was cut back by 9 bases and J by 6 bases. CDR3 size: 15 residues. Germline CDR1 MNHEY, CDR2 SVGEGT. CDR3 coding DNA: TGTGCCAGTACGAAAACTAGCGGCAGAACCAATGAGCAGTTCTTC. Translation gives CASTKTSGRTNEQFF.

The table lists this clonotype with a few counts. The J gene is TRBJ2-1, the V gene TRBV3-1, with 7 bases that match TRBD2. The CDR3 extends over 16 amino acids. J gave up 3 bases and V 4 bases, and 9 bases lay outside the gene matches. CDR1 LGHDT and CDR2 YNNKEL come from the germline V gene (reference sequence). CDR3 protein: CASSPSSGLSYNEQFF. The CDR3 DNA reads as TGTGCCAGCAGCCCCTCTAGCGGCCTCAGCTACAATGAGCAGTTCTTC.

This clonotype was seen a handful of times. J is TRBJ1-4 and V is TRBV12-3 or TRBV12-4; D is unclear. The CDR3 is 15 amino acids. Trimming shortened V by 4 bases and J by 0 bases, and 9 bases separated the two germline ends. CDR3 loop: CASSSSGATNEKLFF. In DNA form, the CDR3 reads TGTGCCAGCAGTTCCTCGGGCGCAACTAATGAAAAACTGTTTTTT.

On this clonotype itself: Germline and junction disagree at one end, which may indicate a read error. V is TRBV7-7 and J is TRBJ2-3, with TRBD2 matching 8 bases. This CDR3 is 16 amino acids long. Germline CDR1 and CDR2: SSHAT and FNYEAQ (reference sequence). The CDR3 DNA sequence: TGTGCTAGCAGCTTAGGGGACCGGGAGGGCCAAGATACGCAGTATTTT. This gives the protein CASSLGDREGQDTQYF.

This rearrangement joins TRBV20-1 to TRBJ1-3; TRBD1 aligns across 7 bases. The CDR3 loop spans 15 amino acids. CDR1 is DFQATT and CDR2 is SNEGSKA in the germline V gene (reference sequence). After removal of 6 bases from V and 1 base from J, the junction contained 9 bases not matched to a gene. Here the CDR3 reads CSAIPTGISGNTIYF. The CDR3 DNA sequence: TGCAGTGCCATCCCGACAGGGATATCTGGAAACACCATATATTTT.

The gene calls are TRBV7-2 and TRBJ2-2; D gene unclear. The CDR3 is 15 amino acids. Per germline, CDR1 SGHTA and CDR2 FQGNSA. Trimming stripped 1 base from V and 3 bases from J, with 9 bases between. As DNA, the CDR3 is TGTGCCAGCAGCTTAGTTAGCAGGCACACCGGGGAGCTGTTTTTT. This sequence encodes CASSLVSRHTGELFF. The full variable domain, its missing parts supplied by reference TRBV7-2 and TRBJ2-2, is GAGVSQSPSNKVTEKGKDVELRCDPISGHTALYWYRQSLGQGLEFLIYFQGNSAPDKSGLPSDRFSAERTGGSVSTLTIQRTQQEDSAVYLCASSLVSRHTGELFFGEGSRLTVL.

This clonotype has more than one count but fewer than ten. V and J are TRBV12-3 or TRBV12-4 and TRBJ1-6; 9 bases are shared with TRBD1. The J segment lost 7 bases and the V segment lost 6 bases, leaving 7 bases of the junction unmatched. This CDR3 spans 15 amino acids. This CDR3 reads CASSLRTGDNSPLHF. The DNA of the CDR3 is TGTGCCAGCAGCCTCCGGACAGGGGACAATTCACCCCTCCACTTT.

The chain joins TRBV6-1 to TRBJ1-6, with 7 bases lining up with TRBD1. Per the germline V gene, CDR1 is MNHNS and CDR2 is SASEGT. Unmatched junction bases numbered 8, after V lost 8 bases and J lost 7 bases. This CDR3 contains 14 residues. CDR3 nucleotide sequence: TGTGCCAGCGGGACAGCAGCCTTCAATTCACCCCTCCACTTT. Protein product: CASGTAAFNSPLHF.

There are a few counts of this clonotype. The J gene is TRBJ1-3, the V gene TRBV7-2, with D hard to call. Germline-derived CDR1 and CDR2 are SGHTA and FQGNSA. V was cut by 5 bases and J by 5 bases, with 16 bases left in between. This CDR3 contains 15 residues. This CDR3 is CASSGSVATRNTIYF. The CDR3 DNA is TGTGCCAGCAGCGGCTCTGTGGCTACGAGAAACACCATATATTTT.